This T cell receptor beta chain was found in a study of STAT5B mutations in CD4+ large granular lymphocyte leukemia. Regarding the study as a whole: Higher CD4+ than CD8+ T-LGLL clonality might reflect small sample size. Main leukemic clonotypes were patient-specific, but 25% appeared at low frequency elsewhere. TRBV06-family usage was enriched in top patient clones (8/27) versus controls (2/35).

In germline, CDR1 is SGHAT, CDR2 FQNNGV. Trimming pared 3 bases from V and 0 bases from J, leaving 8 bases between. The CDR3 loop spans 15 amino acids. Per the original methods: A productive frequency of 2.59 x 10-5 was the lowest detectable. TCRdb keeps only in-frame clones here, not all; method: immunoSEQ multiplex PCR. V, J and clone size are taken as reported in that table, and D and trimming were inferred from the DNA itself. The sample holds roughly 46,000 clones, 80% to 85% seen once. About this clone: The antigen is unknown.

V is TRBV11-2 and J is TRBJ1-4; D is perhaps TRBD1 (5 bases). The sequenced material came from CD4+ T cells from blood buffy coats. This receptor was taken from a human donor in good health. The CDR3 is CASSLQGATNEKLFF. Written as DNA, the CDR3 is TGTGCCAGCAGCTTGCAGGGTGCAACTAATGAAAAACTGTTTTTT.